The rows below give T cell receptor beta chains drawn from one sample of a study of regulatory T cells in long-lasting Graves disease. TCRdb called the multiplex PCR reads again in MiXCR, with one record for every CDR3 protein. The sample consists of roughly 520,000 distinct CDR3 sequences, about 11% of them appearing once. The data were also submitted as part of a second study, on T cells in Graves' hyperthyroidism and ophthalmopathy.

The source material was peripheral blood mononuclear cells (PBMCs), sampled at new diagnosis, from a patient treated with antithyroid drugs. Receptors originate from a woman in her thirties with Graves disease. Each CDR3 is given without its conserved first and last residue. The order of the fields is J gene, V gene, clone size, CDR3 protein. Size tells how often a clone was seen (once, few, many) or the class of an expanded clone, and some rows leave it out.

J: TRBJ2-2; V: TRBV2; size: many; CDR3: ASSVMQTGELF
J: TRBJ2-7; V: TRBV19; size: few; CDR3: ASSSRGLAGGQSSYEQY
J: TRBJ2-2; V: TRBV5-1; size: NA; CDR3: ASSSKTSGSGTGELF
J: TRBJ1-3; V: TRBV12-3/TRBV12-4; size: many; CDR3: ASSLVGEIGNTIY
J: TRBJ2-7; V: TRBV9; size: many; CDR3: ASSTGTGGLEQY
J: TRBJ2-7; V: TRBV6-6; size: few; CDR3: ASSYSRSGRTNYEQY
J: TRBJ2-5; V: TRBV18; size: many; CDR3: ASSPRPKQETQY
J: TRBJ2-1; V: TRBV3-1; size: many; CDR3: ASSQLADHYNEQF
J: TRBJ2-1; V: TRBV3-1; size: few; CDR3: ASSPVTSGRHNEQF
J: TRBJ2-1; V: TRBV10-3; size: many; CDR3: AISDLGAGLNEQF
J: TRBJ1-3; V: TRBV28; size: many; CDR3: ASSSSGTGRNTIY
J: TRBJ2-7; V: TRBV2; size: many; CDR3: ASSEATSRGYYEQY
J: TRBJ2-7; V: TRBV28; size: many; CDR3: ASSILQGLYEQY
J: TRBJ2-2; V: TRBV15; size: NA; CDR3: ATSRKLADSPGGELF
J: TRBJ1-1; V: TRBV6-1; size: few; CDR3: ASSTRRVNTEAF
J: TRBJ1-1; V: TRBV5-1; size: many; CDR3: ASSPRSNLDTEAF
J: TRBJ1-1; V: TRBV28; size: many; CDR3: ASSYGGVGSGSTEAF
J: TRBJ2-3; V: TRBV20-1; size: NA; CDR3: SASLGGGVGTDTQY
J: TRBJ1-5; V: TRBV29-1; size: NA; CDR3: SVDSQTNQDQPQH
J: TRBJ1-1; V: TRBV5-6; size: NA; CDR3: ASSLVSIWDTEAF
J: TRBJ1-4; V: TRBV7-9; size: NA; CDR3: ASSSRGGMDEKLF
J: TRBJ2-5; V: TRBV13; size: many; CDR3: ASSLWQETQY
J: TRBJ2-5; V: TRBV2; size: NA; CDR3: ASREEDWQETQY
J: TRBJ2-7; V: TRBV11-2; size: many; CDR3: ASGGTSGSYEQY
J: TRBJ2-7; V: TRBV6-1; size: many; CDR3: ASSDMVYEQY
J: TRBJ2-1; V: TRBV4-3; size: NA; CDR3: ASSPGLAGGGGQS
J: TRBJ2-1; V: TRBV6-1; size: NA; CDR3: ASSPGLVHNEQF
J: TRBJ1-6; V: TRBV2; size: many; CDR3: ASSDRGAKNSPLH
J: TRBJ2-1; V: TRBV7-8; size: many; CDR3: ASSTRDRAGSEQF
J: TRBJ2-7; V: TRBV25-1; size: few; CDR3: ASSPGGSWEQY
J: TRBJ1-1; V: TRBV19; size: many; CDR3: ASSIAAGGNTEAF
J: TRBJ2-1; V: TRBV11-3; size: few; CDR3: ASSSTDSRDEQF
J: TRBJ2-2; V: TRBV20-1; size: many; CDR3: SARDAVTGELF
J: TRBJ2-7; V: TRBV28; size: NA; CDR3: ASRWTGNNDVGQY
J: TRBJ1-1; V: TRBV7-9; size: many; CDR3: ASRLLFTEAF
J: TRBJ1-1; V: TRBV3-1; size: many; CDR3: ASSQGTGLGTEAF
J: TRBJ1-5; V: TRBV28; size: many; CDR3: ASSSYQPQH
J: TRBJ2-3; V: TRBV20-1; size: many; CDR3: SAKLLSGPTDTQY
J: TRBJ2-1; V: TRBV7-9; size: NA; CDR3: ASSPGLGNWLNEQF
J: TRBJ1-5; V: TRBV27; size: many; CDR3: ASRRRGAGERQPQH
J: TRBJ1-1; V: TRBV6-1; size: many; CDR3: ACRRGGTEAF
J: TRBJ2-3; V: TRBV20-1; size: many; CDR3: SASVAGRTDTQY
J: TRBJ2-1; V: TRBV11-3; size: NA; CDR3: ASSHRGSSYNEQF
J: TRBJ1-2; V: TRBV3-1; size: NA; CDR3: ASSQVSGPYGYT
J: TRBJ2-1; V: TRBV11-1; size: many; CDR3: ASSLGILLAGGPGNEQF
J: TRBJ1-4; V: TRBV7-2; size: many; CDR3: ASSPQPNEKLF